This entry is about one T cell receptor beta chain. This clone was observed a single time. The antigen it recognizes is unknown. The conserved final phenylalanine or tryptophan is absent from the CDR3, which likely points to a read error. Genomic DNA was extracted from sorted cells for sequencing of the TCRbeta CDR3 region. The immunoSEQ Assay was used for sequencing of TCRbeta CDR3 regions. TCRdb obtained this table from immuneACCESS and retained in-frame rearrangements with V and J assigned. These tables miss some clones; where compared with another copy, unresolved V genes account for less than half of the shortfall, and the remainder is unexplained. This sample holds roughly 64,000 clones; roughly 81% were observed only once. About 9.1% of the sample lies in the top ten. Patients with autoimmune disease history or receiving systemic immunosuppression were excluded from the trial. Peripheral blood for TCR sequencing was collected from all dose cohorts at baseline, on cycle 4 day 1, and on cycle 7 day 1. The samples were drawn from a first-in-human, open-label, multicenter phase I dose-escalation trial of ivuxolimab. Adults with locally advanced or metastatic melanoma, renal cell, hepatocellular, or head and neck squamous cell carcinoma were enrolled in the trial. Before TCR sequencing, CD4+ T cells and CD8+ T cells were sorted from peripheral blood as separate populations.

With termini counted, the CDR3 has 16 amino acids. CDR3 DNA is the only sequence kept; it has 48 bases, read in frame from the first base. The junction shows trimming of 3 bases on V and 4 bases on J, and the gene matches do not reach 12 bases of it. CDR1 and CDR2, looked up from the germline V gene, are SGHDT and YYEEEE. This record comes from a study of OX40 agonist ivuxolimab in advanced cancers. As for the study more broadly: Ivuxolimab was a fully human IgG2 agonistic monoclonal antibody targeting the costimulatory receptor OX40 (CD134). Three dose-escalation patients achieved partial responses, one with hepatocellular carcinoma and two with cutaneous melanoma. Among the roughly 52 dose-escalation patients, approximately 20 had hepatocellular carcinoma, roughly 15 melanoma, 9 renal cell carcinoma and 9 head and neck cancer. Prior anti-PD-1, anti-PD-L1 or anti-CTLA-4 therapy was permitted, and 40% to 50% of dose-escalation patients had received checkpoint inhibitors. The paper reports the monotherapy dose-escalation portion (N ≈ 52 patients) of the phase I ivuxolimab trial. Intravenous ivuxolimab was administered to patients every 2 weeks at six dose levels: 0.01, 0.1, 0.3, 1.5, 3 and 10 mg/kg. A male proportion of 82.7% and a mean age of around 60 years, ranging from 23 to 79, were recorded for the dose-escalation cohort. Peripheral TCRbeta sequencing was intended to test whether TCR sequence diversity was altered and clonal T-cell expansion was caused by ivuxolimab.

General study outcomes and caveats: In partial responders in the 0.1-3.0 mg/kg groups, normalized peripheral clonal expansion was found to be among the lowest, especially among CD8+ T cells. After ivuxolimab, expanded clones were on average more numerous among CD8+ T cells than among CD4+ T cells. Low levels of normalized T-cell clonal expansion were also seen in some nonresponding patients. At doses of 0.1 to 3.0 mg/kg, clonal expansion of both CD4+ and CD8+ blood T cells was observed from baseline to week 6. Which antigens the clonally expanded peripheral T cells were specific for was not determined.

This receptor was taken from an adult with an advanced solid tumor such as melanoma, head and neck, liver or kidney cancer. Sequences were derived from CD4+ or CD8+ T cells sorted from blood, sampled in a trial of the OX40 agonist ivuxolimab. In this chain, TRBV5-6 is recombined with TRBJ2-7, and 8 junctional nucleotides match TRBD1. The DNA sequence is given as TGTGCCAGCAGCTGGACCCAGGGGGCCGTGAGGTACGAGCAGTACCTC. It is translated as CASSWTQGAVRYEQYL.